A single sample is the source of the 23 T cell receptor beta chains below, sequenced in a study of T cells in Graves' hyperthyroidism and ophthalmopathy. The CDR3 regions of TCR beta were amplified from RNA transcripts. The HTBI primer set served for first-round RT-PCR of the TCR CDR3. Each CDR3 protein gets one entry after TCRdb re-called the multiplex PCR reads with MiXCR. The sample has just under 750,000 distinct CDR3 sequences, approximately 36% seen once. The sample consisted of blood. These receptors all come from a middle-aged woman with Graves' hyperthyroidism.

This rearrangement joins TRBV29-1 to TRBJ2-3; the match to TRBD1 covers 7 bases. Germline CDR1 SQVTM, CDR2 ANQGSEA. The CDR3 is made up of 15 amino acids. The ends lost 4 bases at V and 0 bases at J; junction bases unmatched: 7. The CDR3 coding sequence is TGCAGCGTTGCTAACAGGGGTCGGAGCACAGATACGCAGTATTTT. This codes for CSVANRGRSTDTQYF.

The chain uses TRBV12-3 or TRBV12-4 and TRBJ2-2; tentatively, D is TRBD2 (6 bases). The CDR3 runs 14 residues. The V end lost 3 bases, the J end lost 6 bases, and 11 bases lay between the germline ends. The DNA for the CDR3 is TGTGCCAGCAGTTTCGGTGGGGACTCCGGGGAGCTGTTTTTT. Translation gives CASSFGGDSGELFF.

The chain is built from TRBV12-5 and TRBJ1-5; D gene uncertain. V lost 7 bases and J 4 bases, leaving 11 bases between the germline ends. The CDR3 consists of 13 residues. CDR1 is LGHNT, CDR2 FRNRAP, per germline. The CDR3 region is CASAVALNQPQHF. The CDR3 nucleotides read TGTGCTAGTGCCGTGGCCCTAAATCAGCCCCAGCATTTT.

The sample holds a few counts of this clonotype. The chain uses TRBV7-2 and TRBJ1-5; 12 bases agree with TRBD2. The DNA end is more similar to TRBJ2-3, so the J call may be wrong. The CDR3 is 15 amino acids. Looked up from germline, CDR1 is SGHTA and CDR2 is FQGNSA. The DNA of the CDR3 is TGTGCCAGCAGCTTAGTACTAGCGGGGGGAGATACGCAGTATTTT. Protein product: CASSLVLAGGDTQYF.

The sample holds many counts of this clonotype. This chain uses TRBV6-1 with TRBJ1-5; a weak D match, TRBD1 (5 bases). CDR1 is MNHNS and CDR2 is SASEGT in the germline V gene. The CDR3 is 15 amino acids. The germline V and J ends were trimmed by 6 bases and 1 base, with 13 bases remaining between them. CDR3 coding DNA: TGTGCCAGCAGCGTGGGGTGGGACAGCAATCAGCCCCAGCATTTT. Amino acid sequence: CASSVGWDSNQPQHF.

The genes are TRBV4-3 and TRBJ2-3, with 7 bases aligning to TRBD2. The CDR3 covers 16 residues. V lost 3 bases to trimming and J lost 2 bases; unmatched junction nucleotides: 8. Germline V gene data show CDR1 as LGHNA and CDR2 as YSLEER. The CDR3 protein is CASSHTTSKVTDTQYF. The CDR3 DNA sequence: TGCGCCAGCAGCCATACGACTAGCAAGGTCACAGATACGCAGTATTTT.

The chain employs TRBV29-1 and TRBJ2-4, with TRBD1 as a possible D gene (5 bases). V was pared by 6 bases and J by 6 bases, with 12 bases between. The CDR3 contains 12 residues. The germline gives CDR1 SQVTM, CDR2 ANQGSEA. The CDR3 DNA reads as TGCAGCGTCGACAGTCCCCGAAACATTCAGTACTTC. Its protein product is CSVDSPRNIQYF.

The V gene is TRBV29-1, the J gene TRBJ1-2; weak D call: TRBD1 (6 bases). The V gene lost 5 bases and the J gene lost 3 bases, with 13 bases spanning the gap. Germline CDR1 reads SQVTM; CDR2 reads ANQGSEA. The CDR3 spans 13 residues. The DNA of the CDR3 is TGCAGCGTTTTGCCAGACAGGCACTATGGCTACACCTTC. It specifies CSVLPDRHYGYTF. Full variable domain (rest looked up from reference TRBV29-1 and TRBJ1-2): SAVISQKPSRDICQRGTSLTIQCQVDSQVTMMFWYRQQPGQSLTLIATANQGSEATYESGFVIDKFPISRPNLTFSTLTVSNMSPEDSSIYLCSVLPDRHYGYTFGSGTRLTVV.

The table lists this clonotype with many counts. This chain links TRBV12-3 or TRBV12-4 with TRBJ1-5; 7 positions match TRBD1. V shed 6 bases, J shed 5 bases, and the junction held 16 bases outside the gene matches. The CDR3 spans 17 residues. The CDR3 DNA reads TGTGCCAGCAGCTGGAACCCACTCGACAGGGCTGATCAGCCCCAGCATTTT. Its translation: CASSWNPLDRADQPQHF.

This clonotype has at least ten counts. The chain employs TRBV11-1 and TRBJ2-7; 7 nucleotides match TRBD1. The CDR3 has 15 amino acids. CDR1 is SGHAT and CDR2 is FQDESV in the germline V gene (reference sequence). Trimming at V came to 3 bases and at J to 6 bases, leaving 11 bases not matched to a gene. In DNA form, the CDR3 reads TGTGCCAGCAGCTTTCGTTCGGTCCCAGGGGGCGAGCAGTACTTC. This sequence encodes CASSFRSVPGGEQYF.

This chain links TRBV9 with TRBJ1-6, with D perhaps TRBD1 (5 bases). CDR3 length equals 15 residues. V dropped 7 bases and J dropped 10 bases, with 21 bases sitting between them. Germline V gene sequence: CDR1 SGDLS, CDR2 YYNGEE. The CDR3 DNA reads as TGTGCCAGCTCACCACAGGTAATCCAGAGGTCACCCCTCCACTTT. As protein: CASSPQVIQRSPLHF.

This clonotype was observed many times. The rearrangement uses TRBV9 and TRBJ2-5; unclear D gene. V shed 0 bases and J shed 5 bases, with 8 bases lying between them. In germline, CDR1 is SGDLS, CDR2 YYNGEE. This CDR3 has 13 amino acids. The CDR3 spells CASSVGSWETQYF. In DNA form, the CDR3 reads TGTGCCAGCAGCGTAGGTAGTTGGGAGACCCAGTACTTC.

This clonotype has a count of ten or more. In DNA form, the CDR3 reads TGCAGCGTGTCGGGGGTTGGAGAAAAACTGTTTTTT. Translated, it gives CSVSGVGEKLFF. The J gene is TRBJ1-4, the V gene TRBV29-1; tentatively, D is TRBD1 (5 bases). This CDR3 comprises 12 residues. In germline, CDR1 is SQVTM, CDR2 ANQGSEA. Trimming removed 6 bases from V and 8 bases from J, with 13 bases in between.

This clonotype appeared a few times. The chain is built from TRBV28 and TRBJ2-5; weak D call: TRBD1 (6 bases). V lost 5 bases and J 0 bases, leaving 7 bases between the germline ends. The germline gives CDR1 MDHEN, CDR2 SYDVKM. The CDR3 consists of 13 residues. The CDR3 sequence: CASSGTNQETQYF. For the CDR3, the DNA is TGTGCCAGCAGTGGGACAAACCAAGAGACCCAGTACTTC.

This clonotype was counted many times. The chain joins TRBV10-2 to TRBJ1-2; D is uncertain. Germline V gene lookup returns CDR1 WSHSY and CDR2 SAAADI. Trimming left V 6 bases short and J 2 bases short, with 10 bases between. The CDR3 covers 13 residues. In DNA form, the CDR3 reads TGCGCCAGCAGATCGGGAGACAACTATGGCTACACCTTC. Its protein product is CASRSGDNYGYTF.

The J gene is TRBJ1-2, the V gene TRBV3-1, with D perhaps matching TRBD1 (6 bases). V dropped 0 bases and J dropped 4 bases, with 12 bases sitting between them. The germline gives CDR1 LGHDT, CDR2 YNNKEL (reference sequence). The CDR3 length is 15 residues. The CDR3: CASSQDQGRGYGYTF. CDR3 nucleotide sequence: TGTGCCAGCAGCCAAGATCAAGGCAGGGGCTATGGCTACACCTTC.

A few counts support this clonotype. The chain links TRBV28 to TRBJ1-6; D call uncertain. This CDR3 comprises 13 residues. Germline V gene lookup returns CDR1 MDHEN and CDR2 SYDVKM. The V end was cut by 5 bases, the J end by 4 bases, with 6 bases between. The CDR3 DNA is TGTGCCAGCAGTCAGAGTTATAATTCACCCCTCCACTTT. Encoded protein: CASSQSYNSPLHF.

There are a few counts of this clonotype. The chain combines TRBV6-5 with TRBJ1-3; no clear D. With 2 bases removed from V and 0 bases from J, the gap between germline ends came to 11 bases. CDR1 is MNHEY, CDR2 SVGAGI, per germline. This CDR3 is 16 amino acids long. CDR3 nucleotides: TGTGCCAGCAGTTACCCGGACTCTGGCTCTGGAAACACCATATATTTT. Translation: CASSYPDSGSGNTIYF.

This clonotype showed up just a few times. V is TRBV25-1 and J is TRBJ1-5, with TRBD1 as a possible D gene (5 bases). Germline V lookup: CDR1 MGHDK, CDR2 SYGVNS. The germline V and J ends were trimmed by 8 bases and 2 bases, with 10 bases remaining between them. The CDR3 spans 13 residues. CDR3: CASLGEGNQPQHF. CDR3 in DNA: TGTGCCAGCTTGGGGGAGGGCAATCAGCCCCAGCATTTT.

This clonotype was counted ten times or more. The genes are TRBV7-2 and TRBJ2-6; D ambiguous. The V end lost 4 bases, the J end lost 2 bases, and 3 bases lay between the germline ends. Germline lookup yields CDR1 SGHTA and CDR2 FQGNSA. The CDR3 is 13 residues long. The CDR3 DNA is TGTGCCAGCAGCTATACTGGGGCCAACGTCCTGACTTTC. Encoded protein: CASSYTGANVLTF.

This clonotype was detected ten times or more. The chain has TRBV2 and TRBJ1-4; 8 bases match TRBD1. This CDR3 comprises 13 residues. The J segment lost 5 bases and the V segment lost 7 bases, leaving 3 bases of the junction unmatched. Germline V gene lookup returns CDR1 SNHLY and CDR2 FYNNEI. The CDR3 DNA follows: TGTGCCAGCACCAGGACAGGGAATGAAAAACTGTTTTTT. Translating gives CASTRTGNEKLFF.

This clonotype was recorded many times. The V and J genes are TRBV20-1 and TRBJ2-5; D gene unclear. The CDR3 is made up of 15 amino acids. CDR1 DFQATT and CDR2 SNEGSKA come from the germline V gene (reference sequence). Trimming left V 3 bases short and J 6 bases short, with 20 bases between. CDR3 sequence: CSASPFGQVEKTQYF. The CDR3 coding sequence is TGCAGTGCTAGCCCTTTCGGGCAGGTCGAAAAGACCCAGTACTTC.

This clonotype was seen repeatedly, ten times or more. The J gene is TRBJ1-1, the V gene TRBV10-3; 10 nucleotides match TRBD1. The V segment lost 6 bases and the J segment 3 bases; nucleotides outside the gene matches: 7. The CDR3 has 15 amino acids. Germline CDR1 ENHRY, CDR2 SYGVKD. The CDR3 spells CAIRVQTGGHTEAFF. DNA for the CDR3: TGTGCCATCAGGGTACAGACAGGGGGCCACACTGAAGCTTTCTTT.